Listed below are T cell receptor beta chains from one sample, sequenced in a study of control samples from healthy donors and cancer patients. Clones were sequenced by immunoSEQ multiplex PCR, and TCRdb holds only the in-frame ones, with some missing. Of some 120,000 clones in the sample, around 90% are singletons; the top ten hold approximately 2.3%. Sequenced: blood. These receptor sequences come from an older woman in good health. CDR3s include the opening cysteine and the closing phenylalanine or tryptophan. The D gene is left open where the match is weak. Not all rows give a size; the values are once, few, many and, for expanded clones, a class.

d_gene	v_gene	len	abundance	j_gene	CDR3nt	CDR3aa
TRBD1	TRBV19	14	.	TRBJ1-5	TGTGCCACACGACAGGGAGGGAGCAATCAGCCCCAGCATTTT	CATRQGGSNQPQHF
.	TRBV5-6	17	.	TRBJ2-6	TGTGCCAGCAGGGATTACGCAGGGGTCTCTGGGGCCAACGTCCTGACTTTC	CASRDYAGVSGANVLTF
.	TRBV11-2	15	.	TRBJ1-4	TGTGCCAGCAGCTTTGGGGGCTCAACTAATGAAAAACTGTTTTTT	CASSFGGSTNEKLFF
TRBD1	TRBV5-1	13	.	TRBJ2-2	TGCGCCACCCAGACAGGGGCTGACGGGGAGCTGTTTTTT	CATQTGADGELFF
.	TRBV6-5	14	.	TRBJ1-5	TGTGCCAGCAGCCCCACTGGTAGCAATCAGCCCCAGCATTTT	CASSPTGSNQPQHF
.	TRBV5-1	13	.	TRBJ1-1	TGCGCCAGCAGCTGGTCGAGAGACACTGAAGCTTTCTTT	CASSWSRDTEAFF
TRBD1	TRBV19	14	.	TRBJ1-1	TGTGCCAGTAGTATTAGGGCAGGGGGCACTGAAGCTTTCTTT	CASSIRAGGTEAFF
.	TRBV11-3	14	.	TRBJ2-2	TGTGCCAGCAGCCCGTGGAAAGACACCGGGGAGCTGTTTTTT	CASSPWKDTGELFF
TRBD1	TRBV12-5	17	.	TRBJ2-1	TGTGCTAGTGGTTGGCCCCCGGGACAGGGGTGGGGCAATGAGCAGTTCTTC	CASGWPPGQGWGNEQFF
.	TRBV6-2/TRBV6-3	12	.	TRBJ2-7	TGTGCCAGCAGTTATGTAACCTACGAGCAGTACTTC	CASSYVTYEQYF
.	TRBV7-9	15	.	TRBJ1-1	TGTGCCAGCAGCTTAGAGGGAGGGGGTAGGACTGAAGCTTTCTTT	CASSLEGGGRTEAFF
TRBD1	TRBV5-1	13	.	TRBJ2-1	TGCGCCAGCAGCCCCGGCGCAGGGACAGGGCAGTTCTTC	CASSPGAGTGQFF
.	TRBV4-2	17	.	TRBJ1-5	TGTGCCAGCAGCCAAAGGGGAGCGGGGGATAGCAATCAGCCCCAGCATTTT	CASSQRGAGDSNQPQHF
.	TRBV6-5	13	.	TRBJ2-2	TGTGCCAGCACCCAGGGGAACACCGGGGAGCTGTTTTTT	CASTQGNTGELFF
TRBD1	TRBV6-6	16	.	TRBJ1-2	TGTGCCAGCAGTTTAGATTTGGACAGGGGGTACTATGGCTACACCTTC	CASSLDLDRGYYGYTF
TRBD1	TRBV6-5	15	once	TRBJ1-2	TGTGCCAGCAGTTACTCGAATCACAGGGGGTCCGGCTACACCTTC	CASSYSNHRGSGYTF
TRBD2	TRBV5-6	17	.	TRBJ2-5	TGTGCCAGCAGCTTACCCCGACTAGCGGGGGGGGCGGAGACCCAGTACTTC	CASSLPRLAGGAETQYF
.	TRBV11-2	13	.	TRBJ2-7	TGTGCCAGCAGCTTATTCGGATACGACGAGCAGTACTTC	CASSLFGYDEQYF
TRBD2	TRBV3-1/TRBV3-2	16	.	TRBJ2-5	TGTGCCAGCAGCCCCCCTAGCGGGGGGGCGGATGAGACCCAGTACTTC	CASSPPSGGADETQYF
.	TRBV19	13	.	TRBJ1-2	TGTGCCAGTAGGGATTCAAGGGAGCGAGGCTACACCTTC	CASRDSRERGYTF
TRBD1	TRBV6-5	14	.	TRBJ1-1	TGTGCCGTCTCGGTGACAGGGGGCAGAACTGAAGCTTTCTTT	CAVSVTGGRTEAFF
.	TRBV7-9	12	.	TRBJ1-3	TGTGCCAGCAGCTTAGTTGAAAACACCATATATTTT	CASSLVENTIYF
.	TRBV4-2	15	.	TRBJ2-7	TGTGCCAGCAGCCAAGTCAGGGGGGAGACCTACGAGCAGTACTTC	CASSQVRGETYEQYF